The T cell receptor (beta chain) under discussion was sequenced for a study of blood T cell repertoires in COVID-19. At the level of the study: Both acute and convalescent COVID-19 samples were obtained from the United States, Italy and Spain.

Here immunoSEQ multiplex PCR was the method, and the copy in TCRdb shows in-frame clones only, minus some. The sample carries under 250,000 clones, roughly 84% recorded once. The CDR3 length is 14 residues. V lost 7 bases to trimming and J lost 3 bases, with 15 bases between them. CDR1 is MNHNY, CDR2 SVGAGI, per germline (reference sequence). This TCR derives from a woman aged 80 or over with acute or convalescent COVID-19. V is TRBV6-6 and J is TRBJ1-1; D perhaps matches TRBD1 (5 bases). What was sequenced was peripheral blood. For the CDR3, the DNA is TGTGCCAGCATGGGGGGGGTGAAATACACTGAAGCTTTCTTT. Translated, it gives CASMGGVKYTEAFF.